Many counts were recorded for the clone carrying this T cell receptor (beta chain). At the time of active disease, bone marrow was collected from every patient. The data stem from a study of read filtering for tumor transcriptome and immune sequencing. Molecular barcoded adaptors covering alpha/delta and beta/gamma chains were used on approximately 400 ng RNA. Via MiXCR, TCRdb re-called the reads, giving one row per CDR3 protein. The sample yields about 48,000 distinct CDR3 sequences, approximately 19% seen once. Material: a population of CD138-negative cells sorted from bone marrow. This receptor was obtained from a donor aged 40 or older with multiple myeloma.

The DNA for the CDR3 is TGCGCCAGCAGCTTTCTAGGGGACGAGCAGTACTTC. This sequence encodes CASSFLGDEQYF. The rearrangement uses TRBV5-1 and TRBJ2-7; D may be TRBD1 (5 bases). Germline CDR1 and CDR2: SGHRS and YFSETQ. CDR3 size: 12 residues. Trimming left V 2 bases short and J 5 bases short, with 8 bases between. Drawing the rest from reference TRBV5-1 and TRBJ2-7, the complete variable domain is KAGVTQTPRYLIKTRGQQVTLSCSPISGHRSVSWYQQTPGQGLQFLFEYFSETQRNKGNFPGRFSGRQFSNSRSEMNVSTLELGDSALYLCASSFLGDEQYFGPGTRLTVT.